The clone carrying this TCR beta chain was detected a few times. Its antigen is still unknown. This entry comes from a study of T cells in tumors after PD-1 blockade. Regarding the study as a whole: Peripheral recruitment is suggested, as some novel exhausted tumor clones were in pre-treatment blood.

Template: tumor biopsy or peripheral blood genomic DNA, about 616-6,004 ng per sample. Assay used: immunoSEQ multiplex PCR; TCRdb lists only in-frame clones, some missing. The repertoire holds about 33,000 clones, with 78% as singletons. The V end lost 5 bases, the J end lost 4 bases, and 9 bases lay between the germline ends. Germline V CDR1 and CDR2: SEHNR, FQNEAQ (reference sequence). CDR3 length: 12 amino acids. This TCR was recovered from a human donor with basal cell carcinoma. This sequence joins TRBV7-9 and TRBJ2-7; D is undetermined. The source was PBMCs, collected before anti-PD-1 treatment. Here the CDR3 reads CASSHTEYEQYF. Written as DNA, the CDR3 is TGTGCCAGCAGCCATACAGAGTACGAGCAGTACTTC.